This T cell receptor beta chain was sequenced during a study of T-cell memory formation after mild COVID-19. Study-level information: For the most part, TCR clusters were specific to one donor.

TCRdb fed the 5' RACE reads into MiXCR, producing one record per CDR3 protein. This table holds a few hundred thousand distinct CDR3 sequences, approximately 16% found once. Germline values: CDR1 SQVTM, CDR2 ANQGSEA. V dropped 1 base and J dropped 12; count of bases not matched to a gene: 6. CDR3 size: 12 residues. The rearrangement joins TRBV29-1 to TRBJ2-1; 7 nucleotides agree with TRBD2. The receptor comes from a man between 18 and 35 years old who had mild COVID-19 (a few samples of this study predate the infection). Cell type and time point are not known. What was sequenced was PBMCs or a T cell subset sorted from them (not recorded which). The CDR3 nucleotides read TGCAGCGTTGAAGGGGACTACTCAGGGCAGTTCTTC. Its translation: CSVEGDYSGQFF.